This T cell receptor beta chain was recorded in a study of cytomegalovirus exposure and HLA in healthy donors. Study-level points and caveats: Confirmation in vitro established that three CMV-associated chains were specific for CMV antigens. The tendency of first-cohort TCR clusters to co-occur in the roughly 130 validation repertoires emerged from a later analysis. Cytomegalovirus association was assigned to some 160 TCR beta chains.

Assay used: immunoSEQ multiplex PCR; TCRdb lists only in-frame clones, some missing. The sample yields some 220,000 clones, around nine tenths seen once. As concerns this clone: Its matching antigen is unknown.

The donors were part of the 120-subject validation cohort, which stood apart from the 666-subject first cohort. This receptor was obtained from a young woman in good health and CMV-seronegative. Sequencing was carried out using PBMCs.

As DNA, the CDR3 is TGTGCCAGCAGTTGGATAGCGGGAACAGATACGCAGTATTTT. It encodes CASSWIAGTDTQYF. V is TRBV27 and J is TRBJ2-3; TRBD2 matches at 8 bases. The CDR3 is made up of 14 amino acids. Germline loops: CDR1 MNHEY, CDR2 SMNVEV (reference sequence). V was clipped by 4 bases and J by 3 bases; unmatched bases: 3.